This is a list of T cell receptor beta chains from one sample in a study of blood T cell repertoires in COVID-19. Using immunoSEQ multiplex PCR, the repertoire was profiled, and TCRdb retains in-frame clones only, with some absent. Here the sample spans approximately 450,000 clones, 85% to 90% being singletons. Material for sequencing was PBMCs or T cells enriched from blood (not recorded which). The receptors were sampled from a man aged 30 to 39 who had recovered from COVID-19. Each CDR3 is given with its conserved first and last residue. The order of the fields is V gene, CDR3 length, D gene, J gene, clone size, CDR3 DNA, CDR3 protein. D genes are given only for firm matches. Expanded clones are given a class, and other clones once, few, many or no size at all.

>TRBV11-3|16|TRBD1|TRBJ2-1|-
TGTGCCAGCAGCCCCCCCGCGGACAGGGGTTTCAATGAGCAGTTCTTC
CASSPPADRGFNEQFF
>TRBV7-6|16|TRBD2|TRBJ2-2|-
TGTGCCAGCAGCTTAGTAGCGGGAGGGCGGACCGGGGAGCTGTTTTTT
CASSLVAGGRTGELFF
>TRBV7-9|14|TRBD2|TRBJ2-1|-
TGTGCCAGCAGCTTAGCAGGGACTAGCGGGAGTTGGTTCTTC
CASSLAGTSGSWFF
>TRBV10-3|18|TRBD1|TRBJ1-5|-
TGTGCCATCAGTGAGTCTCACGGGACAGGGGGCAAGGACCAGCCCCAGCATTTT
CAISESHGTGGKDQPQHF
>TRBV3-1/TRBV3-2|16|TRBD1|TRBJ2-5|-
TGTGCCAGCAGCCAAGCAGGGACAGGGGCCGGAGAGACCCAGTACTTC
CASSQAGTGAGETQYF
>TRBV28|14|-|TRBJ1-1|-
TGTGCCAGCAGGACCGCCGCGGGGAACACTGAAGCTTTCTTT
CASRTAAGNTEAFF
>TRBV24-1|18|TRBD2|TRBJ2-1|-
TGTGCCACCAGTGATCCCTCCCTACTAGCGGGAGCCTACAATGAGCAGTTCTTC
CATSDPSLLAGAYNEQFF
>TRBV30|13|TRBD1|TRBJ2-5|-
TGTGCCTGGACCCGGACAGGAAAAGAGACCCAGTACTTC
CAWTRTGKETQYF
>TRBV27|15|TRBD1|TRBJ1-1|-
TGTGCCAGCAGTTTAGACAGGGGGCACGACACTGAAGCTTTCTTT
CASSLDRGHDTEAFF
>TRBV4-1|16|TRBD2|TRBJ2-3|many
TGCGCCAGCAGCCAAGGTAGCGGGAGGGCCACAGATACGCAGTATTTT
CASSQGSGRATDTQYF
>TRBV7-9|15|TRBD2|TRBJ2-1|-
TGTGCCAGCAGCTTTTTGACTAGCGGGAGTTTTGAGCAGTTCTTC
CASSFLTSGSFEQFF
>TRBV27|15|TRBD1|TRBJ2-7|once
TGTGCCAGCAGTTTTTCCGGGACAGGGGACTACGAGCAGTACTTC
CASSFSGTGDYEQYF
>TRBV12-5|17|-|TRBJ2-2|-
TGTGCTAGTGGTTTGGCATCGACGGGATTGAACACCGGGGAGCTGTTTTTT
CASGLASTGLNTGELFF
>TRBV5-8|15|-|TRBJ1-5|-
TGTGCCAGCAGCTTGGAGGGGGGGGCCGGCCAGCCCCAGCATTTT
CASSLEGGAGQPQHF
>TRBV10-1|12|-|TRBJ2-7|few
TGCGCCAGCAGCGACGGGACCTACGAGCAGTACTTC
CASSDGTYEQYF
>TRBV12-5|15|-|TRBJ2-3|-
TGTGCTAGTGGTTTGGAGGGGATCCACACAGATACGCAGTATTTT
CASGLEGIHTDTQYF
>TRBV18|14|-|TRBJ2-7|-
TGTGCCAGCTCACCATGGGACAACTTCTACGAGCAGTACTTC
CASSPWDNFYEQYF
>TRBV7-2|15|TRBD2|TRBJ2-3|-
TGTGCCAGCACCGCAACCGGGACTAGGGCTGATACGCAGTATTTT
CASTATGTRADTQYF
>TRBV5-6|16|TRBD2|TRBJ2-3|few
TGTGCCAGCAGCTTTGTAACTAGCGGACACACAGATACGCAGTATTTT
CASSFVTSGHTDTQYF
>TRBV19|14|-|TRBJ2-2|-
TGTGCCAGTAGTATTCCCCTAAACACCGGGGAGCTGTTTTTT
CASSIPLNTGELFF
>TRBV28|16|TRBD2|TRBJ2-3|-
TGTGCCAGCAGTTTAGAACTAGCGGGAGATGTAGATACGCAGTATTTT
CASSLELAGDVDTQYF
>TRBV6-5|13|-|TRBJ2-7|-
TGTGCCAGCAGTACAGACTACCACTACGAGCAGTACTTC
CASSTDYHYEQYF
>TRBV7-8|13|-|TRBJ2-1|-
TGTGCCAGCAGCTTAGATCGCGGGCGAGAGCAGTTCTTC
CASSLDRGREQFF
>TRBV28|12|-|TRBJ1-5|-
TGTGCCAGCAGCCCCTTTGAGCAGCCCCAGCATTTT
CASSPFEQPQHF
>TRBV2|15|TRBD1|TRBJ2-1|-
TGTGCCAGCAGTGGAGGGACAGGGATATCAAATGAGCAGTTCTTC
CASSGGTGISNEQFF
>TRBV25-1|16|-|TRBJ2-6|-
TGTGCCAGCAGTGAATTCCGGGGAGCTGGGGCCAACGTCCTGACTTTC
CASSEFRGAGANVLTF
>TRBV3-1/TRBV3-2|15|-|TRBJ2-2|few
TGTGCCAGCAGCCAAGAGGGTCAGGGGACCGGGGAGCTGTTTTTT
CASSQEGQGTGELFF
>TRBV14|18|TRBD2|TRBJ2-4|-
TGTGCCAGCAGCCCCTCGATGACTAGCGGGAGTCCCAAAAACATTCAGTACTTC
CASSPSMTSGSPKNIQYF
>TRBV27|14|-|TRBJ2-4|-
TGTGCCAGCAGTCCGAGGGGACACGGAAACATTCAGTACTTC
CASSPRGHGNIQYF
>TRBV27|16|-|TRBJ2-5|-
TGTGCCAGCAGTTCAAGACATACGGGACTCCAAGAGACCCAGTACTTC
CASSSRHTGLQETQYF
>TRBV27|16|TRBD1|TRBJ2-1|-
TGTGCCAGCAGTCCGAGGACAGGGGGATCCTACAATGAGCAGTTCTTC
CASSPRTGGSYNEQFF
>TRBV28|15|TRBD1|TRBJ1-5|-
TGTGCCAGCAGCTACAGGGGAGATAGCAATCAGCCCCAGCATTTT
CASSYRGDSNQPQHF
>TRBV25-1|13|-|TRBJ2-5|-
TGTGCCAGCAGTGAGGGGGCTCGGGAGACCCAGTACTTC
CASSEGARETQYF
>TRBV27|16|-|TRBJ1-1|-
TGTGCCAGCAGTTCCCGGACAGCGACCATGAACACTGAAGCTTTCTTT
CASSSRTATMNTEAFF
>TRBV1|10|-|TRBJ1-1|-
TGCACCAGCAGCCCCAAAGCGGCTTTCTTT
CTSSPKAAFF
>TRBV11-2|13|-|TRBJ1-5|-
TGTGCCAGCAGCCCGACACGCAATCAGCCCCAGCATTTT
CASSPTRNQPQHF
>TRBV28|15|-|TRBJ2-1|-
TGTGCCAGCAGTTTGGGGGGAGCTGGTTACAATGAGCAGTTCTTC
CASSLGGAGYNEQFF
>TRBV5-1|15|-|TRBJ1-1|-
TGCGCCAGCAGCTTGAGTCCAGGGGTGAGGACTGAAGCTTTCTTT
CASSLSPGVRTEAFF
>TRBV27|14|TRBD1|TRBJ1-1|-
TGTGCCAGCAGTTTAACACAGGGGATTTCGGCAGCTTTCTTT
CASSLTQGISAAFF
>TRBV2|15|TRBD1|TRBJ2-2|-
TGTGCCAGCAGTGAGGACAGGGTGAACACCGGGGAGCTGTTTTTT
CASSEDRVNTGELFF
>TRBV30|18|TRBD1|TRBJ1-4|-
TGTGCCTGGAGTGTGGGGACAGGGGCCATGATGAGTGGGAAAAAACTGTTTTTT
CAWSVGTGAMMSGKKLFF
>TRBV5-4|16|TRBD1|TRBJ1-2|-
TGTGCCAGCAGCCCCAGGGGGTTTGGGGGGCTAGGTGGCTACACCTTC
CASSPRGFGGLGGYTF
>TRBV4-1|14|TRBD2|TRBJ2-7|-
TGCGCCAGCAGACAACCCGGGACTAGGGGCGAGCAGTACTTC
CASRQPGTRGEQYF
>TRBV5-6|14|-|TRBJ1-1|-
TGTGCCAGCAGTCCACTCGGGGGGAACACTGAAGCTTTCTTT
CASSPLGGNTEAFF
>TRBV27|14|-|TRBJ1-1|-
TGTGCCAGCAGTTTAGTTGCTTCGGTGACTGAAGCTTTCTTT
CASSLVASVTEAFF
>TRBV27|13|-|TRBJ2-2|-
TGTGCCAGCAGTTTAACCCGGGGCGGGGAGCTGTTTTTT
CASSLTRGGELFF
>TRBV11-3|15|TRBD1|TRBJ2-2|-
TGTGCCAGCAGCAGACAGGGTCCGAACACCGGGGAGCTGTTTTTT
CASSRQGPNTGELFF
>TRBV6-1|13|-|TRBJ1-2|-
TGTGCCAGCAGTGAAGAGAGCAACTATGGCTACACCTTC
CASSEESNYGYTF
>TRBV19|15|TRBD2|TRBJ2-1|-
TGTGCCAGTAGTACGGGGGGGCCCCCCTACAATGAGCAGTTCTTC
CASSTGGPPYNEQFF
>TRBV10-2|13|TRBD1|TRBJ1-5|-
TGCGCCACCTCAACAGGGGATGGTCAGCCCCAGCATTTT
CATSTGDGQPQHF
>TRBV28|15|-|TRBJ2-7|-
TGTGCCAGCAGTTTATTTGCGGAATTGGGGCACGAGCAGTACTTC
CASSLFAELGHEQYF